Below are 12 T cell receptor beta chains sequenced from a single sample in a study of blood T cell repertoires in COVID-19. Sequencing used immunoSEQ multiplex PCR; TCRdb keeps in-frame clones, though not all of them. Of about 280,000 clones listed, about 90% are singletons. The material sequenced was PBMCs or T cells enriched from blood (not recorded which). These receptor sequences come from a woman in her sixties or seventies who had recovered from COVID-19.

This chain links TRBV5-1 with TRBJ1-5, with unresolved D. The CDR3 runs 15 residues. Trimming left V 4 bases short and J 9 bases short, with 20 bases between. Germline loops: CDR1 SGHRS, CDR2 YFSETQ. CDR3 nucleotides: TGCGCCAGCAGCGCCGGAGGGCCGGCTTTTCGGCCCCAGCATTTT. This encodes CASSAGGPAFRPQHF.

The CDR3 region has the DNA TGTGCCAGCATCTGGGGGACTAGCGGCCGATGGGATACGCAGTATTTT. The encoded protein is CASIWGTSGRWDTQYF. The chain has TRBV28 and TRBJ2-3; 11 bases match TRBD2. Per germline, CDR1 MDHEN and CDR2 SYDVKM. V lost 7 bases and J lost 6; bases outside the gene matches: 12. This CDR3 comprises 16 residues.

The chain joins TRBV3-1 (or the pseudogene TRBV3-2) to TRBJ2-1; 8 nucleotides align to TRBD2. Germline V gives CDR1 LGHDT, CDR2 YNNKEL (reference sequence). There are 14 residues in the CDR3. V was clipped by 4 bases and J by 7 bases; unmatched bases: 6. CDR3 in DNA: TGTGCCAGCAGCCGGGACGGGAGGGGAAATGAGCAGTTCTTC. Amino acids: CASSRDGRGNEQFF.

The V gene is TRBV11-2, the J gene TRBJ1-2, with D unclear. Germline V gene data show CDR1 as SGHAT and CDR2 as FQNNGV. The CDR3 loop spans 17 amino acids. Deletions cut 5 bases from V and 0 bases from J, with 19 bases between. Here the CDR3 DNA reads TGTGCCAGCAGCACTCTCGCAGAGGCAGAGACTAACTATGGCTACACCTTC. It is translated as CASSTLAEAETNYGYTF.

This rearrangement joins TRBV9 to TRBJ1-3; the D gene is possibly TRBD1 (5 bases). CDR1 and CDR2 from the germline V gene are SGDLS and YYNGEE. The CDR3 length is 13 residues. V gave up 2 bases and J gave up 8 bases, with 11 bases separating them. The CDR3 DNA sequence: TGTGCCAGCAGCGTGAAAGGGGAAGACACCATATATTTT. This translates into CASSVKGEDTIYF.

Here the CDR3 reads CASSFPGRNGYTF. The CDR3, as DNA: TGTGCCAGCAGTTTTCCAGGGAGGAATGGCTACACCTTC. This chain connects TRBV6-6 to TRBJ1-2, with D possibly being TRBD1 (5 bases). The length of the CDR3 is 13 residues. V was trimmed by 4 bases and J by 6 bases, leaving 12 bases between them. Per germline, CDR1 MNHNY and CDR2 SVGAGI (reference sequence).

The rearrangement joins TRBV7-2 to TRBJ1-1, with D possibly being TRBD1 (5 bases). Trimming stripped 5 bases from V and 3 bases from J, with 19 bases between. The CDR3 loop spans 16 amino acids. Germline V gene sequence: CDR1 SGHTA, CDR2 FQGNSA. CDR3 in DNA: TGTGCCAGCAGCGCAACTCGGGGGGGATGGGACACTGAAGCTTTCTTT. It is translated as CASSATRGGWDTEAFF.

This chain joins TRBV6-6 and TRBJ2-7; 11 bases are a match to TRBD2. The germline V gene has CDR1 MNHNY and CDR2 SVGAGI (reference sequence). The CDR3 is 14 amino acids. V lost 8 bases, J lost 5 bases, and 8 bases stayed unmatched. CDR3 nucleotides: TGTGCCAGCGGGGCGACTAGCGGGACCAACGAGCAGTACTTC. Its translation is CASGATSGTNEQYF.

The chain joins TRBV7-9 to TRBJ1-3; 9 bases are shared with TRBD1. After removal of 4 bases from V and 8 bases from J, the junction contained 9 bases not matched to a gene. The CDR3 runs 15 residues. Germline CDR1 is SEHNR and CDR2 is FQNEAQ (reference sequence). The DNA for the CDR3 is TGTGCCAGCAGCTCCTTACAGGGGGCGACCGACACCATATATTTT. Translation gives CASSSLQGATDTIYF.

The rearrangement links TRBV4-1 to TRBJ2-4; 7 bases align to TRBD2. Per the germline V gene, CDR1 is MGHRA and CDR2 is YSYEKL. V was pared by 1 base and J by 1 base, with 10 bases of the junction left unmatched. The CDR3 consists of 18 residues. The CDR3 reads CASSQVREGFRAKNIQYF. The DNA for the CDR3 is TGCGCCAGCAGCCAAGTGAGGGAGGGTTTCAGGGCCAAAAACATTCAGTACTTC.

The V call is TRBV5-1, the J call TRBJ1-3, with 7 bases identical to TRBD1. The CDR3 runs to 14 residues. Germline V gene sequence: CDR1 SGHRS, CDR2 YFSETQ. Germline trimming cut 0 bases from V and 8 bases from J; bases unmatched to any gene: 5. The CDR3 region has the DNA TGCGCCAGCAGCTTGGGACAGGGCAAGGACACCATATATTTT. Amino acid sequence: CASSLGQGKDTIYF.

This clone was detected only once. The rearrangement uses TRBV27 and TRBJ2-7; 10 nucleotides align to TRBD2. The germline V gene has CDR1 MNHEY and CDR2 SMNVEV (reference sequence). The CDR3 length is 16 residues. Losses at the gene ends were 0 bases for V and 5 bases for J; bases not matched to a gene: 7. CDR3 coding DNA: TGTGCCAGCAGTTTATCTCTAGCGGGAGAAATCGACGAGCAGTACTTC. Amino acids: CASSLSLAGEIDEQYF.